Shown below are 11 T cell receptor beta chains from a single sample sequenced in a study of blood T cells in healthy people across ages. PCR was performed a second time for about 6 to 12 cycles using a sample-barcoded 5' primer and a J-beta primer mix. TCRdb re-analysed the 5' RACE reads in MiXCR, keeping a single row per CDR3 protein. The repertoire holds hundreds of thousands of distinct CDR3 sequences, with over 40% as singletons. The material sequenced was blood. The receptors derive from a woman older than 75 in good health.

For this clonotype: A single base separates this from a much larger clone, so it may be a read error. The gene calls are TRBV25-1 and TRBJ2-5, with D perhaps matching TRBD1 (5 bases). Germline-derived CDR1 and CDR2 are MGHDK and SYGVNS. Trimming cost V 2 bases and J 11 bases, with 9 bases left between them. CDR3 length: 11 residues. CDR3 nucleotide sequence: TGTGCCAGCAGTGAAAGACAGAAGCAGTACTTC. Residues: CASSERQKQYF.

In this sample, this clonotype turned up a few times. The genes are TRBV29-1 and TRBJ2-2; unclear D gene. The germline V and J ends were trimmed by 5 bases and 1 base, with 14 bases remaining between them. The CDR3 length is 15 residues. CDR1 and CDR2 from the germline V gene are SQVTM and ANQGSEA. CDR3 sequence: CSVFDTNLNTGELFF. The CDR3 DNA reads TGCAGCGTTTTCGACACAAACCTGAACACCGGGGAGCTGTTTTTT.

This clonotype was counted many times. The DNA for the CDR3 is TGTGCCAGCAGTGAATTGGTCGGGGTAGTAGGTGATGAGCAGTTCTTC. Protein sequence: CASSELVGVVGDEQFF. The chain is built from TRBV25-1 and TRBJ2-1; the D gene is possibly TRBD2 (5 bases). The CDR3 has 16 residues. Germline CDR1 is MGHDK and CDR2 is SYGVNS. With 1 base removed from V and 8 bases from J, the gap between germline ends came to 18 bases.

Details on this clonotype: This may arise from a read error, as a much more abundant clone is one base away. The V call is TRBV12-3 or TRBV12-4, the J call TRBJ2-5; D may be TRBD2 (5 bases). V shed 0 bases and J shed 5 bases, with 16 bases lying between them. The CDR3 contains 16 residues. The CDR3 here is CASSLARGLPQETQYF. Written as DNA, the CDR3 is TGTGCCAGCAGTTTAGCCCGAGGACTGCCCCAGGAGACCCAGTACTTC.

The chain links TRBV6-1 to TRBJ2-2; D may be TRBD1 (5 bases). This CDR3 has 13 residues. Germline-derived CDR1 and CDR2 are MNHNS and SASEGT. Trimming left V 8 bases short and J 4 bases short, with 11 bases between. The DNA for the CDR3 is TGTGCCAGCCTGGGGCCTGGCACCGGGGAGCTGTTTTTT. The encoded protein is CASLGPGTGELFF.

Concerning this clonotype: Germline and junction disagree at one end, which may indicate a read error. The chain is built from TRBV2 and TRBJ2-5; 7 bases map to TRBD2. The germline V gene encodes CDR1 SNHLY and CDR2 FYNNEI. The CDR3 covers 13 residues. This chain's CDR3 is CASSVTSEGTRYF. CDR3 nucleotide sequence: TGTGCCAGCAGTGTAACTAGCGAAGGGACCCGGTACTTC.

The chain joins TRBV7-2 to TRBJ1-4; D remains unclear. The CDR3 length is 15 residues. Trimming stripped 1 base from V and 7 bases from J, with 13 bases between. Germline CDR1 SGHTA, CDR2 FQGNSA. The CDR3 nucleotides are TGTGCCAGCAGCTTAGTATGGGGATATATTGAAAAACTGTTTTTT. Protein product: CASSLVWGYIEKLFF.

The chain links TRBV12-3 or TRBV12-4 to TRBJ2-7; TRBD1 is a possible D gene (5 bases). The J call may be mistaken, given a closer DNA end match to TRBJ2-5. This CDR3 is 14 amino acids long. The CDR3 nucleotides are TGTGCCAGCAGTTTAGCGGGGCAGCACCCGACCCAGTACTTC. Amino acids: CASSLAGQHPTQYF.

The CDR3 region is CASSGFGLQGADGYGYTF. The CDR3 region has the DNA TGTGCCAGCAGTGGGTTCGGGTTACAGGGGGCTGATGGCTATGGCTACACCTTC. The V and J genes are TRBV25-1 and TRBJ1-2, with 9 bases aligning to TRBD1. CDR3 size: 18 residues. From germline, CDR1 is MGHDK and CDR2 SYGVNS. Trimming cost V 4 bases and J 4 bases; bases outside gene matches: 16.

The chain recombines TRBV6-1 with TRBJ2-5; TRBD2 agrees at 8 bases. There are 17 residues in the CDR3. The junction had 16 bases not matched to a gene; V was cut back by 5 bases and J by 5 bases. Germline V gives CDR1 MNHNS, CDR2 SASEGT. This chain's CDR3 is CASSLTRLGGRLETQYF. The CDR3 coding sequence is TGTGCCAGCAGTCTAACCCGTCTGGGCGGGAGGTTGGAGACCCAGTACTTC.

This clonotype appeared many times. The chain recombines TRBV6-1 with TRBJ2-4; 8 positions match TRBD1. CDR1 MNHNS and CDR2 SASEGT come from the germline V gene. This CDR3 comprises 21 residues. The trim removed 1 base at V and 0 bases at J, leaving 17 bases unmatched. The CDR3 here is CASSEVGLRQGMGIAKNIQYF. The DNA for the CDR3 is TGTGCCAGCAGTGAAGTTGGGCTTAGACAGGGGATGGGAATAGCCAAAAACATTCAGTACTTC.